Below, 9 T cell receptor beta chains from the same sample are listed, as sequenced in a study of blood T cell repertoires in COVID-19. Measured with immunoSEQ multiplex PCR; TCRdb has only the in-frame clones, and not every one. The data contain about 92,000 clones, 70% to 90% of them seen just once; the ten biggest clones take up around 18%. Sequencing was carried out using peripheral blood. The receptors were sampled from a woman aged 55-70 years with COVID-19, enrolled during active disease.

The chain recombines TRBV7-9 with TRBJ1-1; D ambiguous. V gave up 5 bases and J gave up 3 bases, with 7 bases separating them. CDR1 is SEHNR, CDR2 FQNEAQ, per germline (reference sequence). The CDR3 is made up of 12 amino acids. The CDR3 nucleotides are TGTGCCAGCAGCGAACAAGACACTGAAGCTTTCTTT. It specifies CASSEQDTEAFF.

This sequence joins TRBV19 and TRBJ1-5; tentative D call: TRBD1 (6 bases). The germline V and J ends were trimmed by 3 bases and 6 bases, with 15 bases remaining between them. Germline CDR1 reads LNHDA; CDR2 reads SQIVND (reference sequence). This CDR3 has 15 amino acids. The CDR3 protein is CASSISGGKVQPQHF. Here the CDR3 DNA reads TGTGCCAGTAGTATTTCGGGGGGCAAGGTTCAGCCCCAGCATTTT.

CDR3 sequence: CASSRYRGFPYEQYF. CDR3 nucleotide sequence: TGTGCCAGCAGCCGATACAGGGGATTCCCCTACGAGCAGTACTTC. This rearrangement joins TRBV5-6 to TRBJ2-7; the match to TRBD1 covers 7 bases. The trim removed 4 bases at V and 2 bases at J, leaving 9 bases unmatched. This CDR3 is built from 15 residues. The germline V gene has CDR1 SGHDT and CDR2 YYEEEE.

This clone has only a few counts. The gene calls are TRBV3-1 (or the pseudogene TRBV3-2) and TRBJ2-5; maybe TRBD1 (5 bases). This CDR3 contains 13 residues. From germline, CDR1 is LGHDT and CDR2 YNNKEL (reference sequence). V lost 4 bases and J 2 bases, leaving 8 bases between the germline ends. CDR3 in amino acids: CASSPPGQETQYF. The DNA for the CDR3 is TGTGCCAGCAGCCCTCCAGGGCAAGAGACCCAGTACTTC.

CDR3 sequence reads: CASSLDGTSGGESYEQYF. In DNA form, the CDR3 reads TGTGCCAGCAGCTTAGACGGGACTAGCGGGGGGGAGTCCTACGAGCAGTACTTC. V is TRBV7-2 and J is TRBJ2-7; 16 bases match TRBD2. The CDR3 sequence is 18 residues long. Germline loops: CDR1 SGHTA, CDR2 FQGNSA. Losses at the gene ends were 1 base for V and 1 base for J; bases not matched to a gene: 4.

The chain recombines TRBV7-2 with TRBJ1-3; no definite D call. V was pared by 4 bases and J by 4 bases, with 8 bases between. Germline CDR1 is SGHTA and CDR2 is FQGNSA. This CDR3 is built from 13 residues. The CDR3: CASSSSVGNTIYF. In DNA form, the CDR3 reads TGTGCCAGCAGCTCCTCCGTAGGAAACACCATATATTTT.

The rearrangement uses TRBV28 and TRBJ2-7; possible D gene TRBD1, 5 bases. Germline loops: CDR1 MDHEN, CDR2 SYDVKM. The CDR3 covers 15 residues. The V gene lost 4 bases and the J gene lost 2 bases, with 15 bases spanning the gap. CDR3 protein: CASSSYTRVPYEQYF. The CDR3 DNA follows: TGTGCCAGCAGTTCGTATACCAGGGTACCCTACGAGCAGTACTTC.

The chain links TRBV30 to TRBJ1-2, with TRBD1 matching over 10 bases. Germline CDR1 and CDR2: GTSNPN and SVGIG (reference sequence). The J segment lost 7 bases and the V segment lost 1 base, leaving 9 bases of the junction unmatched. The CDR3 contains 15 residues. The CDR3 here is CAWSDLGQGPGGYTF. The CDR3, as DNA: TGTGCCTGGAGTGACCTGGGACAGGGGCCTGGTGGCTACACCTTC.

The chain couples TRBV2 to TRBJ2-1, with 7 bases fitting TRBD1. CDR1 is SNHLY, CDR2 FYNNEI, per germline. This CDR3 region has 11 residues. The V and J ends lost 6 bases and 15 bases, in that order; junction bases with no gene match: 8. The CDR3 loop reads CASRQGQPTFF. The CDR3 bases are TGTGCCAGCAGACAGGGGCAACCGACGTTCTTC.